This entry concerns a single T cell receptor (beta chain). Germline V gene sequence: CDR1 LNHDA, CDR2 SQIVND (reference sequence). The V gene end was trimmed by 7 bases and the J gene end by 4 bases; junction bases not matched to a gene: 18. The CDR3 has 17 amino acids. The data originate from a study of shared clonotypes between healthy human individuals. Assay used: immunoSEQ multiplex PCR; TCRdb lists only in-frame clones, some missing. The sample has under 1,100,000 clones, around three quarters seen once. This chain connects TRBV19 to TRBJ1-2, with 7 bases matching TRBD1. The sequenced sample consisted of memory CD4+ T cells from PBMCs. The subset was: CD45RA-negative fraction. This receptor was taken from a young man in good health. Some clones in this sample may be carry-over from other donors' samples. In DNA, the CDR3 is TGTGCCAGTACCACTGCGGGAGGGGGCGTCGGTAGCTATGGCTACACCTTC. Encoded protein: CASTTAGGGVGSYGYTF. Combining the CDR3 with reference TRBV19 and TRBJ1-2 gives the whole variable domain DGGITQSPKYLFRKEGQNVTLSCEQNLNHDAMYWYRQDPGQGLRLIYYSQIVNDFQKGDIAEGYSVSREKKESFPLTVTSAQKNPTAFYLCASTTAGGGVGSYGYTFGSGTRLTVV.